This T cell receptor (beta chain) was profiled in a study of response to subunit inactivated influenza vaccine. A note on this clonotype: Its antigen remains unidentified.

Study outcomes and limitations: Authors suggested that a seasonal influenza vaccination recruits few new T cells each time.

Germline V gives CDR1 MNHNS, CDR2 SASEGT. Between the trimmed V and J ends, which lost 9 bases and 2 bases, there was a span of 11 bases. The CDR3 spans 13 residues. TCRdb called the RT-PCR reads again in MiXCR, with one record for every CDR3 protein. The table has roughly 670,000 distinct CDR3 sequences, approximately 14% seen once; the top ten hold around 7.6%. This TCR was sampled from a man over 45 who received an inactivated influenza vaccine. The sample consisted of PBMCs from blood, taken around 15 days before vaccination. The V and J genes are TRBV6-1 and TRBJ2-1; D is unresolved. The CDR3 region is CASSGPPYNEQFF. CDR3 DNA sequence: TGTGCCAGTTCCGGACCACCCTACAATGAGCAGTTCTTC.